This T cell receptor beta chain was sequenced in a study of blood T cells in healthy people across ages. It was with a sample-barcoded 5' primer and a J-beta primer mix that a second PCR of roughly 7 to 12 cycles was run. MiXCR, run by TCRdb on the 5' RACE reads, gives a single entry per CDR3 protein. This table has about 780,000 distinct CDR3 sequences, 20% to 30% appearing once. This clonotype was seen a few times. CDR3 size: 12 residues. V dropped 7 bases and J dropped 2 bases, with 6 bases sitting between them. These data were also reused for a study on T cells of mothers and their children. That source adds: The study found slightly higher but non-significant overlap in related versus unrelated mother-child pairs.

This sequence joins TRBV12-3 or TRBV12-4 and TRBJ1-5; no reliable D call. The origin of this receptor is a boy between 10 and 17 years old in good health. The specimen was blood. The CDR3 spells CASKRGNQPQHF. The CDR3 DNA reads as TGTGCCAGCAAGAGGGGCAATCAGCCCCAGCATTTT.